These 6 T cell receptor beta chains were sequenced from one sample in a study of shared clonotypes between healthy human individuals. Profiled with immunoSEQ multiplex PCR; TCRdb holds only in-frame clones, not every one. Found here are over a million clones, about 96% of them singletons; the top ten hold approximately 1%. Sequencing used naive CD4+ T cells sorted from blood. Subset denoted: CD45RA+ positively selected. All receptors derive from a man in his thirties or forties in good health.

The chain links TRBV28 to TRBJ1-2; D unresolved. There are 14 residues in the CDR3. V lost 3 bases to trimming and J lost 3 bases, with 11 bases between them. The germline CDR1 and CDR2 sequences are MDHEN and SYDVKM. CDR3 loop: CASSFRLYDYGYTF. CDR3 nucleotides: TGTGCCAGCAGTTTCAGGTTATATGACTATGGCTACACCTTC.

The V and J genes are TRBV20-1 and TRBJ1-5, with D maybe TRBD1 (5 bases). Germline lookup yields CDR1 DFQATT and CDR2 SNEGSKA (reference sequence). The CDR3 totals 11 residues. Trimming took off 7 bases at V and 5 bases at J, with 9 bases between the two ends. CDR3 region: CSGGGYQPQHF. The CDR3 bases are TGCAGTGGGGGGGGTTATCAGCCCCAGCATTTT.

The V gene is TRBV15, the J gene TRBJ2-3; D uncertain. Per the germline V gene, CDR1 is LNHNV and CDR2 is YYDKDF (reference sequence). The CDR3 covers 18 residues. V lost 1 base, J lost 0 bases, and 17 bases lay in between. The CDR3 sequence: CATSRVKQLITSTDTQYF. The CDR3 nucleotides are TGTGCCACCAGCAGAGTTAAACAACTGATTACTAGCACAGATACGCAGTATTTT. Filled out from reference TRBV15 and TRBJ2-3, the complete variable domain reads DAMVIQNPRYQVTQFGKPVTLSCSQTLNHNVMYWYQQKSSQAPKLLFHYYDKDFNNEADTPDNFQSRRPNTSFCFLDIRSPGLGDTAMYLCATSRVKQLITSTDTQYFGPGTRLTVL.

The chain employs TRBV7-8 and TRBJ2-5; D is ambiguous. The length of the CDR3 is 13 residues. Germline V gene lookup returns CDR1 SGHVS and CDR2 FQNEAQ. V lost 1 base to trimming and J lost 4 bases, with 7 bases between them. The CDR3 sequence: CASSLDRAETQYF. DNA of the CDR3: TGTGCCAGCAGCTTAGATCGAGCAGAGACCCAGTACTTC.

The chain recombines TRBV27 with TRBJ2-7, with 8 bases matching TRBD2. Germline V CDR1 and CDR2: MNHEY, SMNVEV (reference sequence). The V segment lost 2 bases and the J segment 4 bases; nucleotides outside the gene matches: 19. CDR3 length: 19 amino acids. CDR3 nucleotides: TGTGCCAGCAGTTTACCAAGGGAACCTTGGGCTAGCGGGTTGTACGAGCAGTACTTC. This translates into CASSLPREPWASGLYEQYF.

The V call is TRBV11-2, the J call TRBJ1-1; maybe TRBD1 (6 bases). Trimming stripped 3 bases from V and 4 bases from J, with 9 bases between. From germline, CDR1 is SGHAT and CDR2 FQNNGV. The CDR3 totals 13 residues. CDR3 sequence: CASSFQGTTEAFF. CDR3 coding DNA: TGTGCCAGCAGCTTCCAGGGGACCACTGAAGCTTTCTTT.